This TCR beta chain was recorded in a study of cytomegalovirus exposure and HLA in healthy donors. Study as a whole: Clustering assigned 70% to 90% of the roughly 370 genotyped donors to the Caucasian-associated ancestry cluster. Study-wide results and caveats: The availability of immune exposure information extended only to CMV serostatus.

Note on this clone: Its specificity is not known.

The primer mix had 60 Vbeta and 13 Jbeta primers. Assay used: immunoSEQ multiplex PCR; TCRdb lists only in-frame clones, some missing. The sample holds 55,000 to 80,000 clones, roughly 73% seen once. This clonotype was sampled from a man aged 40-55 years in good health and CMV-seronegative. The sample was PBMCs.

CDR3 loop: CASSPPQGARHEQYF. DNA for the CDR3: TGTGCCAGCAGTCCTCCACAGGGGGCGAGACACGAGCAGTACTTC. V and J are TRBV28 and TRBJ2-7, with TRBD1 matching 9 bases. Germline values: CDR1 MDHEN, CDR2 SYDVKM. The CDR3 runs 15 residues. The J segment lost 5 bases and the V segment lost 5 bases, leaving 10 bases of the junction unmatched.